Presented here are 28 T cell receptor beta chains from one specimen sequenced in a study of blood T cell repertoires in COVID-19. Sequenced by immunoSEQ multiplex PCR; TCRdb stores in-frame clones only, minus some. The sample holds under 150,000 clones, 84% seen once. Sequenced material: peripheral blood. Receptors were obtained from a human donor in a cohort sampled during active COVID-19.

The chain couples TRBV6-6 to TRBJ2-7; 11 bases match TRBD2. The length of the CDR3 is 18 residues. V was pared by 5 bases and J by 1 base, with 13 bases of the junction left unmatched. Germline lookup yields CDR1 MNHNY and CDR2 SVGAGI (reference sequence). The CDR3 spells CASSPLAGGRGKSYEQYF. The CDR3 region has the DNA TGTGCCAGCAGTCCCCTAGCGGGGGGCAGGGGGAAATCCTACGAGCAGTACTTC.

J is TRBJ1-4 and V is TRBV30, with unresolved D. V lost 0 bases, J lost 4 bases, and 12 bases lay in between. Germline CDR1 reads GTSNPN; CDR2 reads SVGIG (reference sequence). This CDR3 has 15 amino acids. As DNA, the CDR3 is TGTGCCTGGAGTGTACTGGGCGGGGTTAATGAAAAACTGTTTTTT. Amino acid sequence: CAWSVLGGVNEKLFF.

As for this clone: Other DNA variants within this sample encode the same CDR3. V and J are TRBV6-2 or TRBV6-3 and TRBJ1-5; D gene unclear. This CDR3 has 14 residues. V dropped 4 bases and J dropped 0 bases, with 7 bases sitting between them. CDR1 and CDR2 from the germline V gene are MNHEY and SVGEGT. CDR3 sequence: CASSLPNSNQPQHF. The CDR3 bases are TGTGCCAGCAGTTTGCCTAATAGCAATCAGCCCCAGCATTTT.

The V call is TRBV4-3, the J call TRBJ2-7; TRBD2 agrees at 9 bases. V gave up 4 bases and J gave up 6 bases; unmatched junction bases: 10. CDR1 LGHNA and CDR2 YSLEER come from the germline V gene. This CDR3 spans 15 amino acids. The CDR3 sequence is CASSRAGGSPGEQYF. The CDR3 bases are TGCGCCAGCAGCCGAGCGGGGGGCTCCCCGGGCGAGCAGTACTTC.

The chain recombines TRBV5-6 with TRBJ1-6, with D tentatively TRBD1 (5 bases). This CDR3 contains 15 residues. Germline CDR1 SGHDT, CDR2 YYEEEE. V gave up 4 bases and J gave up 7 bases, with 15 bases separating them. CDR3 in amino acids: CASSRGGAQNSPLHF. The DNA for the CDR3 is TGTGCCAGCAGCCGGGGCGGGGCGCAGAATTCACCCCTCCACTTT.

This rearrangement joins TRBV6-6 to TRBJ1-2; D possibly corresponds to TRBD1 (6 bases). Germline CDR1 MNHNY, CDR2 SVGAGI (reference sequence). This CDR3 comprises 13 residues. V was shortened by 4 bases and J by 8 bases, with 14 bases between the two germline ends. CDR3 in amino acids: CASSSPGESGYTF. Here the CDR3 DNA reads TGTGCCAGCAGTTCGCCAGGGGAATCCGGCTACACCTTC.

The V gene is TRBV5-1, the J gene TRBJ1-6; 7 bases are a match to TRBD1. Germline V gives CDR1 SGHRS, CDR2 YFSETQ. Trimming took 4 bases from V and 4 from J; bases not matched to a gene: 8. The CDR3 length is 16 residues. The DNA for the CDR3 is TGCGCCAGCAGCCCGCGACAGGGCGGGTATAATTCACCCCTCCACTTT. It yields the protein CASSPRQGGYNSPLHF.

The V and J genes are TRBV4-1 and TRBJ1-2; D is possibly TRBD1 (6 bases). Germline V gives CDR1 MGHRA, CDR2 YSYEKL. The V end was cut by 0 bases, the J end by 1 base, with 9 bases between. CDR3 length: 15 residues. DNA of the CDR3: TGCGCCAGCAGCCAAGATAGGGACAATAACTATGGCTACACCTTC. It codes for CASSQDRDNNYGYTF.

The V and J genes are TRBV5-1 and TRBJ2-2; weak D call: TRBD1 (7 bases). The germline V gene has CDR1 SGHRS and CDR2 YFSETQ. V was trimmed by 2 bases and J by 7 bases, leaving 15 bases between them. There are 15 residues in the CDR3. The CDR3 bases are TGCGCCAGCAGCTTCCAGGGGGGCGAGAACGGGGAGCTGTTTTTT. Translating it yields CASSFQGGENGELFF.

This clone was seen a few times. The chain links TRBV6-5 to TRBJ2-2; the D is unclear. The CDR3 is 12 amino acids. The V end was cut by 8 bases, the J end by 8 bases, with 12 bases between. Germline assignment: CDR1 MNHEY and CDR2 SVGAGI. Written as DNA, the CDR3 is TGTGCCAGCCAGGCAGGAATGGGGGAGCTGTTTTTT. This encodes CASQAGMGELFF.

The chain employs TRBV7-9 and TRBJ1-5, with 7 positions matching TRBD1. Germline trimming cut 4 bases from V and 6 bases from J; bases unmatched to any gene: 6. Germline CDR1 SEHNR, CDR2 FQNEAQ (reference sequence). The CDR3 consists of 14 residues. The chain's CDR3 is CASSSTGAGQPQHF. DNA for the CDR3: TGTGCCAGCAGCTCTACAGGGGCTGGTCAGCCCCAGCATTTT.

This clone was detected once. CDR3 residues: CASSPGVTGNNQPQHF. The CDR3 DNA follows: TGTGCCAGCAGCCCAGGGGTAACCGGGAACAATCAGCCCCAGCATTTT. The chain uses TRBV2 and TRBJ1-5, with TRBD1 as a possible D gene (6 bases). The CDR3 consists of 16 residues. Germline V gene sequence: CDR1 SNHLY, CDR2 FYNNEI. Trimming removed 6 bases at V and 3 bases at J, with 18 bases between.

The chain recombines TRBV6-6 with TRBJ1-5; 9 nucleotides match TRBD1. The V segment lost 6 bases and the J segment 4 bases; nucleotides outside the gene matches: 4. The CDR3 runs 14 residues. Germline lookup yields CDR1 MNHNY and CDR2 SVGAGI (reference sequence). The CDR3 coding sequence is TGTGCCAGCAGCCCGGGACAGGGTAATCAGCCCCAGCATTTT. Encoded protein: CASSPGQGNQPQHF.

The chain employs TRBV5-4 and TRBJ2-6, with 8 bases lining up with TRBD1. The V gene's germline CDR1 is SGHNT and CDR2 YYREEE (reference sequence). J gave up 2 bases and V 0 bases, and 4 bases lay outside the gene matches. The CDR3 totals 17 residues. CDR3 nucleotide sequence: TGTGCCAGCAGCTTGGCAGGGGGCGGCACTGGGGCCAACGTCCTGACTTTC. Translated: CASSLAGGGTGANVLTF.

This clone was seen a single time. The chain uses TRBV6-6 and TRBJ1-1, with 8 nucleotides matching TRBD1. The junction had 4 bases not matched to a gene; V was cut back by 4 bases and J by 6 bases. This CDR3 comprises 13 residues. CDR1 is MNHNY and CDR2 is SVGAGI in the germline V gene (reference sequence). CDR3 coding DNA: TGTGCCAGCAGTTCGCAGGGGGCCCCTGAAGCTTTCTTT. It translates to CASSSQGAPEAFF.

The chain recombines TRBV2 with TRBJ1-3; perhaps TRBD1 as D (6 bases). Trimming left V 4 bases short and J 0 bases short, with 10 bases between. CDR3 length: 15 amino acids. The germline CDR1 and CDR2 sequences are SNHLY and FYNNEI. The CDR3 DNA reads as TGTGCCAGCAGTGTGCAGGGGTACTCTGGAAACACCATATATTTT. Its protein product is CASSVQGYSGNTIYF.

The CDR3 DNA is TGCAGCGTTGGGGCGAAGAGTAACTATGGCTACACCTTC. Its protein product is CSVGAKSNYGYTF. This sequence joins TRBV29-1 and TRBJ1-2; D remains unclear. Trimming stripped 4 bases from V and 1 base from J, with 10 bases between. The CDR3 extends over 13 amino acids. Per germline, CDR1 SQVTM and CDR2 ANQGSEA.

The rearrangement joins TRBV18 to TRBJ2-1; 11 bases agree with TRBD2. V trimming: 3 bases; J trimming: 3 bases; junction bases outside the gene matches: 4. Per the germline V gene, CDR1 is KGHSH and CDR2 is LQKENI. There are 16 residues in the CDR3. This CDR3 reads CASSPRTSGYYNEQFF. Here the CDR3 DNA reads TGTGCCAGCTCACCCCGGACTAGCGGGTACTACAATGAGCAGTTCTTC. Based on the CDR3 plus reference TRBV18 and TRBJ2-1, the full variable domain is NAGVMQNPRHLVRRRGQEARLRCSPMKGHSHVYWYRQLPEEGLKFMVYLQKENIIDESGMPKERFSAEFPKEGPSILRIQQVVRGDSAAYFCASSPRTSGYYNEQFFGPGTRLTVL.

V is TRBV9 and J is TRBJ1-1; unclear D gene. Trimming left V 3 bases short and J 1 base short, with 10 bases between. Germline V lookup: CDR1 SGDLS, CDR2 YYNGEE. There are 14 residues in the CDR3. The CDR3 region has the DNA TGTGCCAGCAGCGCCGATTACGGGAACACTGAAGCTTTCTTT. Amino acids: CASSADYGNTEAFF.

V usage is TRBV19 and J usage is TRBJ1-1; 7 bases fit TRBD1. This CDR3 spans 17 amino acids. The germline V gene encodes CDR1 LNHDA and CDR2 SQIVND (reference sequence). V gave up 3 bases and J gave up 0 bases; unmatched junction bases: 10. CDR3 DNA: TGTGCCAGTAGTATTAGGACCCGGGACAGATTGAACACTGAAGCTTTCTTT. Translation gives CASSIRTRDRLNTEAFF.

V usage is TRBV11-2 and J usage is TRBJ1-1; possible D gene TRBD1, 6 bases. Trimming cost V 5 bases and J 4 bases, with 20 bases left between them. The CDR3 runs to 16 residues. In germline, CDR1 is SGHAT, CDR2 FQNNGV. The CDR3 spells CASSLDSPRSGTEAFF. The CDR3 DNA reads TGTGCCAGCAGCCTGGACAGCCCAAGGAGTGGCACTGAAGCTTTCTTT.

This chain uses TRBV5-1 with TRBJ2-1, with TRBD2 matching 10 bases. The germline V gene encodes CDR1 SGHRS and CDR2 YFSETQ. The CDR3 length is 21 residues. J was trimmed by 9 bases and V by 2 bases; bases with no gene match: 26. The chain's CDR3 is CASSFIGGPSGGPNWRGEQFF. In DNA, the CDR3 is TGCGCCAGCAGCTTCATTGGAGGGCCTAGCGGGGGACCCAATTGGAGGGGTGAGCAGTTCTTC.

The rearrangement joins TRBV6-5 to TRBJ2-7; the match to TRBD1 covers 12 bases. J was trimmed by 7 bases and V by 10 bases; bases with no gene match: 8. The CDR3 contains 13 residues. Germline V gene sequence: CDR1 MNHEY, CDR2 SVGAGI. Here the CDR3 DNA reads TGTGCCAACCAGGGACAGGGGGCAGGGGAGCAGTACTTC. It yields the protein CANQGQGAGEQYF.

The chain employs TRBV7-2 and TRBJ1-6; 12 bases are shared with TRBD1. Germline loops: CDR1 SGHTA, CDR2 FQGNSA. This CDR3 contains 15 residues. V gave up 4 bases and J gave up 7 bases; unmatched junction bases: 2. DNA for the CDR3: TGTGCCAGCAGCTGGGGACAGGGGGCGAATTCACCCCTCCACTTT. It encodes CASSWGQGANSPLHF.

The chain joins TRBV28 to TRBJ1-6; TRBD1 agrees at 8 bases. Germline V gives CDR1 MDHEN, CDR2 SYDVKM. The CDR3 runs to 14 residues. Trimming at V came to 6 bases and at J to 4 bases, leaving 2 bases not matched to a gene. DNA of the CDR3: TGTGCCAGCAGGCGGACAGGGTATAATTCACCCCTCCACTTT. Translating it yields CASRRTGYNSPLHF. Variable domain in full (rest from reference TRBV28 and TRBJ1-6): DVKVTQSSRYLVKRTGEKVFLECVQDMDHENMFWYRQDPGLGLRLIYFSYDVKMKEKGDIPEGYSVSREKKERFSLILESASTNQTSMYLCASRRTGYNSPLHFGNGTRLTVT.

V gene TRBV28 combines with J gene TRBJ1-1; 8 bases are a match to TRBD1. J gave up 8 bases and V 5 bases, and 19 bases lay outside the gene matches. The germline V gene encodes CDR1 MDHEN and CDR2 SYDVKM. This CDR3 is built from 17 residues. CDR3 bases: TGTGCCAGCAGTGATCTGACAGGGGCCGTGAAGAGGAGGGAAGCTTTCTTT. It translates to CASSDLTGAVKRREAFF.

The CDR3 DNA reads TGTGCCAGTAGACCCGAAGGGGGTGGGTACTATGGCTACACCTTC. This gives the protein CASRPEGGGYYGYTF. The chain uses TRBV19 and TRBJ1-2; TRBD1 might be the D (6 bases). The germline V and J ends were trimmed by 6 bases and 3 bases, with 17 bases remaining between them. Germline CDR1 LNHDA, CDR2 SQIVND (reference sequence). The CDR3 extends over 15 amino acids.

V usage is TRBV10-2 and J usage is TRBJ2-1; D is undetermined. Looked up from germline, CDR1 is WSHSY and CDR2 is SAAADI. The germline V and J ends were trimmed by 4 bases and 2 bases, with 9 bases remaining between them. CDR3 length equals 14 residues. The CDR3 region is CASSAAGPYNEQFF. As DNA, the CDR3 is TGCGCCAGCAGTGCGGCAGGCCCCTACAATGAGCAGTTCTTC.